This TCR beta chain is from a study of cytomegalovirus exposure and HLA in healthy donors. On this clone itself: Its antigen is still unknown.

CDR3 length: 14 amino acids. Germline V CDR1 and CDR2: SNHLY, FYNNEI. V dropped 7 bases and J dropped 0; count of bases not matched to a gene: 2. Study observations and caveats: Reports described diagnosis of cytomegalovirus status by the classifier as highly specific and sensitive. Immune exposure data for these donors was limited to CMV serostatus.

The primer mix had 60 Vbeta and 13 Jbeta primers. Sequencing used immunoSEQ multiplex PCR; TCRdb keeps in-frame clones, though not all of them. The sample has tens of thousands of clones, about nine tenths seen once; the top ten hold approximately 10%. This sequence originates from a middle-aged woman in good health and CMV-seropositive. This chain joins TRBV2 and TRBJ1-4; TRBD1 aligns across 7 bases. The sample was PBMCs. CDR3 in amino acids: CASKDRPTNEKLFF. The CDR3 DNA sequence: TGTGCCAGCAAGGACAGGCCAACTAATGAAAAACTGTTTTTT.